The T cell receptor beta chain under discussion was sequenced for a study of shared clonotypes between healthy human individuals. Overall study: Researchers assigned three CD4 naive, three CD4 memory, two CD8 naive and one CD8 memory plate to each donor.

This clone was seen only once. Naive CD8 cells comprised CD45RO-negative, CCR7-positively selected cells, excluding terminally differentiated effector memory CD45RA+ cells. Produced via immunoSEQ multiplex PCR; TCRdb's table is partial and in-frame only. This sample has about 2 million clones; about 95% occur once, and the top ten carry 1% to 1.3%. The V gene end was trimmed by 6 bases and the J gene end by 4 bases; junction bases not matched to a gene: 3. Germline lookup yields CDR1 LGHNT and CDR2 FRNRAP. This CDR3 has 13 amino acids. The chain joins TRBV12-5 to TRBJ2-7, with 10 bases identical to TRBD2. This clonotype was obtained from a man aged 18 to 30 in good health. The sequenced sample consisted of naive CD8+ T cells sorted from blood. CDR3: CASGNSGRYEQYF. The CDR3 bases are TGTGCTAGTGGAAATAGCGGGAGGTACGAGCAGTACTTC. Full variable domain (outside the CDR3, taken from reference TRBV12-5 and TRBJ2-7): DARVTQTPRHKVTEMGQEVTMRCQPILGHNTVFWYRQTMMQGLELLAYFRNRAPLDDSGMPKDRFSAEMPDATLATLKIQPSEPRDSAVYFCASGNSGRYEQYFGPGTRLTVT.